Reported below is one TCR beta chain. No antigen is known for it. CDR1 MNHEY and CDR2 SMNVEV come from the germline V gene (reference sequence). This CDR3 is built from 14 residues. V was cut by 5 bases and J by 1 base, with 11 bases left in between. Treatment here: oral pan-JAK inhibitor, 5-10 mg twice daily. Collected material from alopecia areata patients comprised lesional scalp punch biopsies and peripheral blood. Sorted populations comprised CD4+ and CD8+ T cells obtained from PBMCs. The data originate from a study of CD8+ T cells in alopecia areata. General study results and limits: Tofacitinib delivered significant drops in scalp clonality and in expanded CD8+ clones among the top 100.

RNA, once extracted, was reverse transcribed into cDNA for use as the sequencing template. Libraries were prepared by immunoSEQ multiplex PCR; TCRdb keeps only in-frame clonotypes and omits some of them. The table lists over 100,000 clones, roughly 50% of them singletons. The sample in question was CD8+ T cells sorted from blood, obtained at week 24, from a patient treated with tofacitinib. V gene TRBV27 combines with J gene TRBJ2-5; maybe TRBD2 (7 bases). This receptor was obtained from a human donor with alopecia areata. The CDR3 nucleotides are TGTGCCAGCAGTCCGCGGGGGCCCCAAGAGACCCAGTACTTC. It encodes CASSPRGPQETQYF.